This T cell receptor beta chain is from a study of cytomegalovirus exposure and HLA in healthy donors. Germline assignment: CDR1 SGHNT and CDR2 YYREEE (reference sequence). The CDR3 contains 15 residues. Trimming left V 4 bases short and J 3 bases short, with 17 bases between. The donors were in the approximately 120-subject validation cohort; that cohort was separate from the roughly 660-subject first cohort. This table comes from immunoSEQ multiplex PCR, and its TCRdb copy is limited to in-frame clones, with some not included. Found here are about 340,000 clones, 86% of them singletons; the top ten hold over 0.8%.

The sequencing sample was made of PBMCs. The chain has TRBV5-4 and TRBJ2-7; possibly TRBD2 for D (6 bases). The sequence was obtained from a woman aged 18-29 years in good health and CMV-seronegative. This chain's CDR3 is CASSTSSGASYEQYF. CDR3 nucleotides: TGTGCCAGCAGCACCTCGTCGGGAGCAAGCTACGAGCAGTACTTC. The full variable domain, its missing parts supplied by reference TRBV5-4 and TRBJ2-7, is ETGVTQSPTHLIKTRGQQVTLRCSSQSGHNTVSWYQQALGQGPQFIFQYYREEENGRGNFPPRFSGLQFPNYSSELNVNALELDDSALYLCASSTSSGASYEQYFGPGTRLTVT.